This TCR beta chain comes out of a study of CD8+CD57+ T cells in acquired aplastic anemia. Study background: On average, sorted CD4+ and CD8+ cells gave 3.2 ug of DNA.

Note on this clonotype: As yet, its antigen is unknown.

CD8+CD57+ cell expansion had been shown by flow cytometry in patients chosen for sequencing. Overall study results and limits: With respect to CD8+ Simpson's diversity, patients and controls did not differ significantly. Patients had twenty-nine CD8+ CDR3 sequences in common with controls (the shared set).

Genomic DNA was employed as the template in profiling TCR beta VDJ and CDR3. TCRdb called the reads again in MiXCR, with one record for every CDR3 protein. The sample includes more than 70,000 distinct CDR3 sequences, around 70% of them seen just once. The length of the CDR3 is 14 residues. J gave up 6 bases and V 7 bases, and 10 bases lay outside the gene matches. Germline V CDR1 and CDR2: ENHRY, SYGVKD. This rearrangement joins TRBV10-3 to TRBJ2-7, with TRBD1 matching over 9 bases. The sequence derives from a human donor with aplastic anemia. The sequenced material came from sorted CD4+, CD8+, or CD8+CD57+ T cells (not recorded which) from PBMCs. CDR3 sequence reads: CAIKPGQGLGEQYF. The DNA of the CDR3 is TGTGCCATCAAACCGGGACAGGGCTTGGGCGAGCAGTACTTC.